The 8 T cell receptor beta chains presented below share a single source sample, sequenced in a study of cytomegalovirus exposure and HLA in healthy donors. Primers for the PCR totalled 60 Vbeta and 13 Jbeta. This table comes from immunoSEQ multiplex PCR, and its TCRdb copy is limited to in-frame clones, with some not included. The table for this sample gives 50,000 or so clones. Sequences were obtained from PBMCs. The receptor source for this set is a woman aged 18-30 years in good health and CMV-seronegative.

V and J are TRBV11-3 and TRBJ1-2; D gene ambiguous. Per germline, CDR1 SGHNT and CDR2 YENEEA. Trimming removed 5 bases from V and 1 base from J, with 20 bases in between. There are 17 residues in the CDR3. The DNA for the CDR3 is TGTGCCAGCAGCCTTAATAGAGTTTGGTTTGGTAACTATGGCTACACCTTC. Residues: CASSLNRVWFGNYGYTF.

The chain is built from TRBV15 and TRBJ2-1; 8 nucleotides align to TRBD1. Germline V gives CDR1 LNHNV, CDR2 YYDKDF (reference sequence). V shed 0 bases, J shed 7 bases, and the junction held 8 bases outside the gene matches. The CDR3 consists of 16 residues. CDR3 amino acids: CATSRERPGQANEQFF. The DNA of the CDR3 is TGTGCCACCAGCAGAGAACGTCCGGGACAGGCTAATGAGCAGTTCTTC.

The rearrangement links TRBV5-1 to TRBJ1-3; TRBD1 matches at 11 bases. Trimming took 2 bases from V and 0 from J; bases not matched to a gene: 4. Germline V lookup: CDR1 SGHRS, CDR2 YFSETQ. The CDR3 extends over 17 amino acids. CDR3 in DNA: TGCGCCAGCAGCTTCGTTGGGACAGGGGGCTCTGGAAACACCATATATTTT. Encoded protein: CASSFVGTGGSGNTIYF. The full variable domain, with the rest looked up from reference TRBV5-1 and TRBJ1-3, is KAGVTQTPRYLIKTRGQQVTLSCSPISGHRSVSWYQQTPGQGLQFLFEYFSETQRNKGNFPGRFSGRQFSNSRSEMNVSTLELGDSALYLCASSFVGTGGSGNTIYFGEGSWLTVV.

CDR3 sequence reads: CSAGTGVEKLFF. CDR3 nucleotides: TGCAGCGCTGGGACAGGGGTTGAAAAACTGTTTTTT. This chain connects TRBV29-1 to TRBJ1-4; 10 positions match TRBD1. V lost 7 bases, J lost 7 bases, and 3 bases stayed unmatched. The CDR3 is made up of 12 amino acids. Germline values: CDR1 SQVTM, CDR2 ANQGSEA.

V and J are TRBV2 and TRBJ2-7; D call uncertain. V lost 2 bases, J lost 5 bases, and 4 bases lay in between. This CDR3 contains 11 residues. Germline V gives CDR1 SNHLY, CDR2 FYNNEI. This chain's CDR3 is CASSERDEQYF. CDR3 sequence (DNA): TGTGCCAGCAGTGAAAGAGACGAGCAGTACTTC.

This chain connects TRBV5-1 to TRBJ1-1; no clear D. Between the trimmed V and J ends, which lost 4 bases and 2 bases, there was a span of 12 bases. Germline assignment: CDR1 SGHRS and CDR2 YFSETQ. The CDR3 totals 14 residues. The CDR3 bases are TGCGCCAGCAGCCTGGACGACTTTAACACTGAAGCTTTCTTT. Amino acid sequence: CASSLDDFNTEAFF.

The chain links TRBV7-9 to TRBJ1-2, with D unclear. Trimming shortened V by 6 bases and J by 8 bases, and 16 bases separated the two germline ends. Looked up from germline, CDR1 is SEHNR and CDR2 is FQNEAQ (reference sequence). The CDR3 extends over 13 amino acids. CDR3 DNA: TGTGCCAGCAGGTTCAGCGCCCCTGGGGGCTACACCTTC. Translated, it gives CASRFSAPGGYTF.

The chain uses TRBV5-1 and TRBJ2-7; TRBD2 agrees at 7 bases. Germline V CDR1 and CDR2: SGHRS, YFSETQ. The CDR3 consists of 16 residues. Trimming took 0 bases from V and 5 from J; bases not matched to a gene: 11. Written as DNA, the CDR3 is TGCGCCAGCAGCTTGGCCTTTAGCGGGCCCAAAAACGAGCAGTACTTC. Its protein is CASSLAFSGPKNEQYF.